The 2 T cell receptor beta chains below all came from one sample that was sequenced in a study of CD8 T cells in ankylosing spondylitis. Findings and limits, study-wide: Eight highly homologous variants made up a TCR beta motif, and this motif appeared characteristic of ankylosing spondylitis blood.

The antigens for these receptors are not known. TCRdb passed the 5' RACE reads through MiXCR, listing each CDR3 protein once. The data contain roughly 700,000 distinct CDR3 sequences, roughly 19% of them singletons. Sequences were obtained from blood, either unsorted or a sorted T cell fraction (not recorded which). The receptors come from a male donor with ankylosing spondylitis.

The gene calls are TRBV7-8 and TRBJ1-5; 8 bases fit TRBD1. Germline V gene data show CDR1 as SGHVS and CDR2 as FQNEAQ. Trimming took 4 bases from V and 0 from J; bases not matched to a gene: 8. This CDR3 is 17 amino acids long. The CDR3 DNA reads TGTGCCAGCAGCTCGGGACAGGTGGTCTTTAGCAATCAGCCCCAGCATTTT. Translation: CASSSGQVVFSNQPQHF.

This clonotype was observed at least ten times. Compared with germline, one end of the junction differs, possibly owing to a read error. The chain carries TRBV12-3 or TRBV12-4 and TRBJ2-7; 7 bases align to TRBD1. CDR3 length equals 13 residues. The CDR3 bases are TGTGCCAGCAGAGTAGGGGGCTCCCACGAGCAGTACTTC. It translates to CASRVGGSHEQYF.